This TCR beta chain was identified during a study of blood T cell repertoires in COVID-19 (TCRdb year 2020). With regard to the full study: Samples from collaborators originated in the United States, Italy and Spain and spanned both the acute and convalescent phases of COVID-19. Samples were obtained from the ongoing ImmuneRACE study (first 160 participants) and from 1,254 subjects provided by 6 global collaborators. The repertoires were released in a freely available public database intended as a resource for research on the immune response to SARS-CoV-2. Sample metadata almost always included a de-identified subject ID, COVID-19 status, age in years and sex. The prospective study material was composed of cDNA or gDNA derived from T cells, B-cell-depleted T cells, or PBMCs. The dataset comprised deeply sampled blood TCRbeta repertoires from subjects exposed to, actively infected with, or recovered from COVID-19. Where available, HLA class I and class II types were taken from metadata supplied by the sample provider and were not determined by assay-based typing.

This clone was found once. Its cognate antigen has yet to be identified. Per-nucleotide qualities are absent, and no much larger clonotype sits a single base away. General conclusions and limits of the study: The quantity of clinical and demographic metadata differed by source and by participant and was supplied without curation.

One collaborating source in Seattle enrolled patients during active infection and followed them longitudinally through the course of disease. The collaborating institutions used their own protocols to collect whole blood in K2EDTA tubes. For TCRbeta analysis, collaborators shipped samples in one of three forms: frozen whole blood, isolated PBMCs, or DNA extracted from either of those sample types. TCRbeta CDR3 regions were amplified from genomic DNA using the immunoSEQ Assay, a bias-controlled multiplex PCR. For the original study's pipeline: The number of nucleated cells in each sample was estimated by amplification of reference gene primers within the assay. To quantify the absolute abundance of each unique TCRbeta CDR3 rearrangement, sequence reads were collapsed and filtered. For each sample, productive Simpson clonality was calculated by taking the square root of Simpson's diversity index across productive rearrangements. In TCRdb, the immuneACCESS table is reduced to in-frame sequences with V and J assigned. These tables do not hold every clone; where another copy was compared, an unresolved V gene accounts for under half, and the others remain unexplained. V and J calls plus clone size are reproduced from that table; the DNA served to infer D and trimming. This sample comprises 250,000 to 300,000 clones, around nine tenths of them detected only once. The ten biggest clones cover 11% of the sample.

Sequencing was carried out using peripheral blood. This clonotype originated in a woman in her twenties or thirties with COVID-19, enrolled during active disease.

The DNA reads as follows: TGCGCCAGCAGCGTTGGTCGCAGGCAAGAGACCCAGTACTTC. This encodes CASSVGRRQETQYF. This receptor chain uses TRBV5-1 and TRBJ2-5, with no D gene named confidently. The V end loses 4 bases and the J end loses 2 bases, and a stretch of 12 bases separates them. From cysteine to phenylalanine, the CDR3 is 14 amino acids long. Only CDR3 DNA is held: 42 bases, read in frame from base 1. CDR1 and CDR2 were assigned from the germline V gene as SGHRS and YFSETQ.